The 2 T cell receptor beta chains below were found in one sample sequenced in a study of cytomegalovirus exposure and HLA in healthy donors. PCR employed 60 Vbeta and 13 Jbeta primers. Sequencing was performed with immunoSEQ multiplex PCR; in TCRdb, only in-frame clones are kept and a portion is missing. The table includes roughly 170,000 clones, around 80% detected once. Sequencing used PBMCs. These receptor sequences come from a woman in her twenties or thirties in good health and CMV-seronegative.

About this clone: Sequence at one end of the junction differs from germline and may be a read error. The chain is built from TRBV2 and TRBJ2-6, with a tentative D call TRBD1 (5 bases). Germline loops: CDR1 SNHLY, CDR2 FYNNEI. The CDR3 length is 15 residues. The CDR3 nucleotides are TGTGCCAGCAGTCAAAGGCTCTCTGGGGCCAACGGCCTGACTTTC. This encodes CASSQRLSGANGLTF.

The CDR3 region is CASSLRQGREKLFF. As DNA, the CDR3 is TGCGCCAGCAGCCTTCGACAGGGAAGGGAAAAACTGTTTTTT. The rearrangement links TRBV5-1 to TRBJ1-4; 7 nucleotides agree with TRBD1. Germline V gene data show CDR1 as SGHRS and CDR2 as YFSETQ. V gave up 4 bases and J gave up 8 bases; unmatched junction bases: 8. This CDR3 is built from 14 residues.